This TCR beta chain emerged from a study of cytomegalovirus exposure and HLA in healthy donors. Study-wide results and caveats: Later on, an analysis showed TCR association rates differing by HLA locus, with DRB1 the most and HLA-C the fewest. Sequencing likely generated an artifact that appeared as a cluster of highly shared sequence variants.

The V and J ends lost 6 bases and 3 bases respectively, with 12 bases between them. CDR3 length equals 14 residues. Germline V CDR1 and CDR2: KGHSH, LQKENI. For this clone: Its matching antigen is unknown.

The PCR made use of 60 Vbeta and 13 Jbeta primers. Sequencing was performed with immunoSEQ multiplex PCR; in TCRdb, only in-frame clones are kept and a portion is missing. Of about 150,000 clones in the sample, less than 10% were seen once. The receptor was derived from a male donor in good health and CMV-seronegative. Sequencing was performed on PBMCs. The chain recombines TRBV18 with TRBJ1-5, with a tentative D call TRBD1 (6 bases). This CDR3 reads CASSHDRLNQPQHF. The CDR3 coding sequence is TGTGCCAGCTCCCACGACAGGCTCAATCAGCCCCAGCATTTT.